Following are 14 T cell receptor beta chains from one sample sequenced in a study of blood T cells in healthy people across ages. A second PCR, run for about 7 to 11 cycles, used a sample-barcoded 5' primer plus a J-beta primer mix. TCRdb passed the 5' RACE reads through MiXCR, listing each CDR3 protein once. The sample has around 1,500,000 distinct CDR3 sequences; approximately 38% are singletons. Sequences were obtained from blood. The receptors were sampled from a woman between 18 and 29 years old in good health.

This chain joins TRBV5-5 and TRBJ1-1, with a weak D call TRBD1 (5 bases). CDR3 length: 12 residues. Deletions cut 4 bases from V and 8 bases from J, with 12 bases between. Germline CDR1 and CDR2: SGHKS and YYEKEE (reference sequence). The CDR3 reads CASSPPGGEAFF. The DNA for the CDR3 is TGTGCCAGCAGCCCACCCGGGGGAGAAGCTTTCTTT. Looking up the rest from reference TRBV5-5 and TRBJ1-1 gives the full variable domain: DAGVTQSPTHLIKTRGQQVTLRCSPISGHKSVSWYQQVLGQGPQFIFQYYEKEERGRGNFPDRFSARQFPNYSSELNVNALLLGDSALYLCASSPPGGEAFFGQGTRLTVV.

The sample holds one count of this clonotype. This chain connects TRBV18 to TRBJ2-5; 8 bases map to TRBD1. J lost 11 bases, V lost 6 bases, and 14 bases had no gene match. The germline CDR1 and CDR2 sequences are KGHSH and LQKENI. The CDR3 loop spans 14 amino acids. The CDR3 loop reads CASSLGQARGEQYF. As DNA, the CDR3 is TGTGCCAGCTCCCTGGGACAGGCCCGGGGTGAGCAGTACTTC.

This clonotype was counted between two and nine times. This chain links TRBV27 with TRBJ2-5, with D possibly matching TRBD2 (5 bases). V dropped 5 bases and J dropped 5 bases, with 15 bases sitting between them. This CDR3 has 14 amino acids. Germline values: CDR1 MNHEY, CDR2 SMNVEV (reference sequence). The CDR3: CASSPGSGSETQYF. CDR3 bases: TGTGCCAGCAGTCCGGGCTCGGGGTCTGAGACCCAGTACTTC.

This clonotype was counted only a few times. This chain connects TRBV5-1 to TRBJ2-2; D remains ambiguous. In germline, CDR1 is SGHRS, CDR2 YFSETQ. V lost 5 bases and J 0 bases, leaving 8 bases between the germline ends. This CDR3 contains 14 residues. CDR3 protein: CASRDHTNTGELFF. The CDR3 coding sequence is TGCGCCAGCAGGGACCACACGAACACCGGGGAGCTGTTTTTT. Filled out from reference TRBV5-1 and TRBJ2-2, the complete variable domain reads KAGVTQTPRYLIKTRGQQVTLSCSPISGHRSVSWYQQTPGQGLQFLFEYFSETQRNKGNFPGRFSGRQFSNSRSEMNVSTLELGDSALYLCASRDHTNTGELFFGEGSRLTVL.

V usage is TRBV7-9 and J usage is TRBJ2-4; the match to TRBD1 covers 9 bases. Germline V gene data show CDR1 as SEHNR and CDR2 as FQNEAQ (reference sequence). After removal of 5 bases from V and 0 bases from J, the junction contained 17 bases not matched to a gene. The CDR3 contains 20 residues. CDR3 residues: CASSALRDRDGGIAKNIQYF. The CDR3 DNA reads as TGTGCCAGCAGCGCCCTGAGGGACAGGGACGGCGGAATAGCCAAAAACATTCAGTACTTC.

To note about this clonotype: Its ends do not fully match the called genes, so a read error is possible. The gene calls are TRBV7-9 and TRBJ2-1; D is unresolved. The CDR3 runs 13 residues. The germline CDR1 and CDR2 sequences are SEHNR and FQNEAQ (reference sequence). CDR3 in DNA: TGTGCCGGCAGCACCGGGTCCAACAAGGAGCAGTTCTTC. This codes for CAGSTGSNKEQFF.

The V gene is TRBV2, the J gene TRBJ2-1; D not certain. The CDR3 sequence is 13 residues long. V lost 7 bases to trimming and J lost 4 bases, with 11 bases between them. The germline V gene encodes CDR1 SNHLY and CDR2 FYNNEI. As DNA, the CDR3 is TGTGCCAGCAACCCCTCGAGGTACAATGAGCAGTTCTTC. This encodes CASNPSRYNEQFF.

Turning to this clonotype: A much larger clonotype is one base distant, so this may be a read error. The V gene is TRBV10-3, the J gene TRBJ2-3, with TRBD2 matching over 9 bases. The CDR3 extends over 15 amino acids. Per germline, CDR1 ENHRY and CDR2 SYGVKD. As DNA, the CDR3 is TGTGCCATCAGTGAGCCAGCGGGAGGTTCAGATATGCAGTATTTT. It specifies CAISEPAGGSDMQYF.

This clonotype was seen just once. One end of the junction varies from germline; a read error may be responsible. The V and J genes are TRBV5-1 and TRBJ2-1, with D possibly matching TRBD1 (6 bases). The CDR3 covers 15 residues. The germline V gene has CDR1 SGHRS and CDR2 YFSETQ. The CDR3 protein is CASRAGDIANNGQFF. CDR3 in DNA: TGCGCCAGCAGGGCCGGGGACATCGCCAACAATGGGCAGTTCTTC.

This clonotype was observed a few times. The V and J genes are TRBV7-9 and TRBJ2-7, with D perhaps being TRBD1 or TRBD2 (5 bases each). V was shortened by 3 bases and J by 0 bases, with 12 bases between the two germline ends. Germline CDR1 is SEHNR and CDR2 is FQNEAQ (reference sequence). The CDR3 has 15 amino acids. In nucleotides, the CDR3 is TGTGCCAGCAGCTTTGGGGACGTTAACTCCTACGAGCAGTACTTC. Translation: CASSFGDVNSYEQYF.

The CDR3 coding sequence is TGTGCCAGCAGCGGCTCCGGGGACAGTGCCTACGAGCAGTACTTC. It is translated as CASSGSGDSAYEQYF. V gene TRBV9 combines with J gene TRBJ2-5, with 7 positions matching TRBD1. The J call may be mistaken, given a closer DNA end match to TRBJ2-7. The germline V gene has CDR1 SGDLS and CDR2 YYNGEE. The CDR3 totals 15 residues.

The sample holds one count of this clonotype. Compared with germline, one end of the junction differs, possibly owing to a read error. Here the CDR3 reads CASNLASAHPYEQYF. CDR3 in DNA: TGTGCCAGCAACTTAGCGTCAGCCCACCCCTACGAGCAGTACTTC. The chain recombines TRBV7-9 with TRBJ2-4, with TRBD2 as a possible D gene (5 bases). The J call is uncertain, as TRBJ2-7 better fits the DNA end. Germline V gene lookup returns CDR1 SEHNR and CDR2 FQNEAQ (reference sequence). The CDR3 totals 15 residues.

CDR3 coding DNA: TGTGCCAGCAGTTCCCCCGGGACTATGGGCCCAGATACGCAGTATTTT. Translated: CASSSPGTMGPDTQYF. V usage is TRBV27 and J usage is TRBJ2-3; 7 nucleotides agree with TRBD2. The germline CDR1 and CDR2 sequences are MNHEY and SMNVEV (reference sequence). The CDR3 extends over 16 amino acids. V lost 4 bases to trimming and J lost 4 bases; unmatched junction nucleotides: 11.

This chain links TRBV12-3 or TRBV12-4 with TRBJ2-3; 8 nucleotides match TRBD2. J was trimmed by 10 bases and V by 5 bases; bases with no gene match: 17. CDR3 size: 16 residues. The CDR3 nucleotides read TGTGCCAGCAGTCCGCGGACTAGCAGCGGAGGGCCCCCGCAGTATTTT. This translates into CASSPRTSSGGPPQYF.